This passage covers 27 T cell receptor beta chains from one sample sequenced in a study of identical twins. TCRdb reanalysed the 5' RACE reads using MiXCR and keeps one entry per CDR3 protein. The sample yields under 300,000 distinct CDR3 sequences, around 8% seen once. These data were likewise used in another study, on yellow fever vaccine responses in identical twins.

Sequences were obtained from CD8+ T cells sorted from blood. Every receptor here comes from a woman younger than 35 in good health.

A few counts support this clonotype. The chain links TRBV27 to TRBJ2-2, with D unresolved. V lost 2 bases and J 7 bases, leaving 8 bases between the germline ends. The CDR3 consists of 13 residues. Germline values: CDR1 MNHEY, CDR2 SMNVEV (reference sequence). CDR3 sequence: CASSLVNGGELFF. CDR3 nucleotide sequence: TGTGCCAGCAGTTTAGTGAATGGCGGGGAGCTGTTTTTT.

The V gene is TRBV29-1, the J gene TRBJ1-1; D might be TRBD1 (5 bases). This CDR3 contains 13 residues. CDR1 is SQVTM and CDR2 is ANQGSEA in the germline V gene. V was shortened by 1 base and J by 6 bases, with 12 bases between the two germline ends. CDR3 DNA sequence: TGCAGCGTTGAAGGGGGACGACGGGCTGAAGCTTTCTTT. Its translation: CSVEGGRRAEAFF.

This clonotype was recorded many times. J is TRBJ1-2 and V is TRBV7-9; 7 bases line up with TRBD1. Germline CDR1 is SEHNR and CDR2 is FQNEAQ (reference sequence). V lost 5 bases and J lost 4; bases outside the gene matches: 10. The CDR3 has 15 residues. The CDR3: CASSPPTGDFYGYTF. The CDR3 coding sequence is TGTGCCAGCAGCCCCCCTACAGGGGACTTCTATGGCTACACCTTC.

The chain joins TRBV4-2 to TRBJ1-2; D remains ambiguous. This CDR3 is built from 13 residues. The V gene lost 1 base and the J gene lost 6 bases, with 9 bases spanning the gap. Germline V CDR1 and CDR2: LGHNA, YNFKEQ. CDR3 region: CASSQGGIDGYTF. In DNA form, the CDR3 reads TGTGCCAGCAGCCAAGGGGGTATTGATGGCTACACCTTC.

The rearrangement links TRBV6-5 to TRBJ2-3, with D perhaps matching TRBD2 (5 bases). Germline V gives CDR1 MNHEY, CDR2 SVGAGI. The CDR3 totals 17 residues. V lost 0 bases and J lost 1, with 14 bases in between. CDR3 amino acids: CASSYSKGFSGTDTQYF. In nucleotides, the CDR3 is TGTGCCAGCAGTTACTCGAAAGGGTTTAGCGGCACAGATACGCAGTATTTT.

This clonotype was observed a handful of times. The gene calls are TRBV5-1 and TRBJ1-2; D is perhaps TRBD1 (5 bases). V lost 1 base to trimming and J lost 2 bases, with 9 bases between them. CDR3 length: 14 residues. CDR1 and CDR2 from the germline V gene are SGHRS and YFSETQ. The CDR3 region is CASSLRGLNYGYTF. CDR3 sequence (DNA): TGCGCCAGCAGCTTGAGGGGCCTCAACTATGGCTACACCTTC.

This clonotype has only a few counts. This chain uses TRBV12-3 or TRBV12-4 with TRBJ2-1; D is perhaps TRBD1 or TRBD2 (6 bases each). V dropped 6 bases and J dropped 2 bases, with 11 bases sitting between them. The CDR3 extends over 14 amino acids. The CDR3 nucleotides read TGTGCCAGCAGGTTGGGGGGCCCCTACAATGAGCAGTTCTTC. Protein: CASRLGGPYNEQFF.

This clonotype came up many times. This chain joins TRBV2 and TRBJ2-7, with TRBD1 identical over 7 bases. The J segment lost 6 bases and the V segment lost 8 bases, leaving 10 bases of the junction unmatched. The CDR3 has 13 amino acids. The germline gives CDR1 SNHLY, CDR2 FYNNEI. The CDR3 protein is CASPDRVHCEQYF. CDR3 coding DNA: TGTGCCAGCCCAGACAGGGTTCATTGCGAGCAGTACTTC. The variable domain in full, completed from reference TRBV2 and TRBJ2-7, reads EPEVTQTPSHQVTQMGQEVILRCVPISNHLYFYWYRQILGQKVEFLVSFYNNEISEKSEIFDDQFSVERPDGSNFTLKIRSTKLEDSAMYFCASPDRVHCEQYFGPGTRLTVT.

This chain joins TRBV12-3 or TRBV12-4 and TRBJ2-1; D uncertain. V shed 5 bases and J shed 6 bases, with 11 bases lying between them. This CDR3 region has 13 residues. CDR3 nucleotide sequence: TGTGCCAGCAGTACCAGGACCAGCAATGAGCAGTTCTTC. The encoded protein is CASSTRTSNEQFF.

This clonotype was found a few times. V gene TRBV27 combines with J gene TRBJ2-3; D is unclear. Germline CDR1 and CDR2: MNHEY and SMNVEV (reference sequence). V was cut by 4 bases and J by 0 bases, with 8 bases left in between. This CDR3 contains 14 residues. The CDR3 region is CASSSGRSTDTQYF. The CDR3 coding sequence is TGTGCCAGCAGTTCAGGCCGAAGCACAGATACGCAGTATTTT.

The table lists this clonotype with many counts. The chain links TRBV29-1 to TRBJ2-2; 14 nucleotides line up with TRBD2. J gave up 4 bases and V 5 bases, and 3 bases lay outside the gene matches. The CDR3 runs 15 residues. Germline CDR1 reads SQVTM; CDR2 reads ANQGSEA. CDR3 in amino acids: CSVNGLAGGTGELFF. CDR3 in DNA: TGCAGCGTTAACGGACTAGCGGGGGGCACCGGGGAGCTGTTTTTT.

The chain combines TRBV4-1 with TRBJ2-2; 8 positions agree with TRBD1. After removal of 6 bases from V and 6 bases from J, the junction contained 6 bases not matched to a gene. CDR3 length: 14 amino acids. The germline V gene has CDR1 MGHRA and CDR2 YSYEKL. CDR3 residues: CASRAGGASGELFF. The CDR3 DNA reads TGCGCCAGCAGGGCAGGGGGCGCGTCCGGGGAGCTGTTTTTT.

The chain couples TRBV20-1 to TRBJ1-6, with D hard to call. The CDR3 runs 14 residues. The germline gives CDR1 DFQATT, CDR2 SNEGSKA (reference sequence). With 6 bases removed from V and 7 bases from J, the gap between germline ends came to 16 bases. The DNA of the CDR3 is TGCAGTGCCCCGAACGAAGGGAGGAATTCACCCCTCCACTTT. This sequence encodes CSAPNEGRNSPLHF.

This clonotype was counted between two and nine times. V usage is TRBV5-5 and J usage is TRBJ1-1, with no clear D. The CDR3 covers 17 residues. Trimming took 1 base from V and 3 from J, leaving 19 bases between them. Germline V gene data show CDR1 as SGHKS and CDR2 as YYEKEE (reference sequence). CDR3 coding DNA: TGTGCCAGCAGCTTGTCTGTGGCAGATCGACTTTACACTGAAGCTTTCTTT. Translation: CASSLSVADRLYTEAFF.

The rearrangement joins TRBV6-5 to TRBJ2-6, with D perhaps assigned TRBD1 or TRBD2 (5 bases each). CDR1 and CDR2 from the germline V gene are MNHEY and SVGAGI. V lost 2 bases and J 4 bases, leaving 6 bases between the germline ends. The CDR3 has 14 residues. CDR3 DNA: TGTGCCAGCAGTTACGGGACCGGGGCCAACGTCCTGACTTTC. Its protein product is CASSYGTGANVLTF.

The sample holds a few counts of this clonotype. The chain links TRBV6-2 or TRBV6-3 to TRBJ2-5; D gene uncertain. V was pared by 2 bases and J by 5 bases, with 15 bases between. CDR3 size: 15 residues. Per germline, CDR1 MNHEY and CDR2 SVGEGT. The CDR3 nucleotides are TGTGCCAGCAGTTACCGCGGTAACTGCTGGGAGACCCAGTACTTC. Protein: CASSYRGNCWETQYF.

The sample holds a few counts of this clonotype. The V call is TRBV11-2, the J call TRBJ1-1; the match to TRBD1 covers 8 bases. CDR1 is SGHAT and CDR2 is FQNNGV in the germline V gene. V shed 1 base, J shed 1 base, and the junction held 5 bases outside the gene matches. CDR3 length: 16 amino acids. In DNA, the CDR3 is TGTGCCAGCAGCTTAGGTCCGGGACAGGAGAACACTGAAGCTTTCTTT. Its translation is CASSLGPGQENTEAFF.

The chain recombines TRBV4-3 with TRBJ2-7; TRBD2 matches 8 bases. The germline V gene has CDR1 LGHNA and CDR2 YSLEER. The CDR3 runs 16 residues. Losses at the gene ends were 0 bases for V and 2 bases for J; bases not matched to a gene: 6. CDR3 bases: TGCGCCAGCAGCCAAGATCGGGGTAGCGGGACCTACGAGCAGTACTTC. Translated, it gives CASSQDRGSGTYEQYF.

V usage is TRBV20-1 and J usage is TRBJ2-1; 11 bases line up with TRBD2. V gave up 0 bases and J gave up 6 bases; unmatched junction bases: 4. This CDR3 comprises 15 residues. CDR1 and CDR2 (germline): DFQATT, SNEGSKA (reference sequence). The DNA for the CDR3 is TGCAGTGCTAGAGATGGGACTAGCGGATCCAATGAGCAGTTCTTC. Protein product: CSARDGTSGSNEQFF.

This clonotype was recorded a few times. The chain is built from TRBV7-8 and TRBJ2-7; D is uncertain. V gave up 3 bases and J gave up 2 bases, with 8 bases separating them. Germline V lookup: CDR1 SGHVS, CDR2 FQNEAQ. This CDR3 is 13 amino acids long. The CDR3 here is CASSFGKTYEQYF. For the CDR3, the DNA is TGTGCCAGCAGCTTCGGCAAAACCTACGAGCAGTACTTC.

This clonotype has more than one count but fewer than ten. The V call is TRBV13, the J call TRBJ2-3; D may be TRBD1 (6 bases). This CDR3 spans 15 amino acids. Trimming pared 2 bases from V and 0 bases from J, leaving 9 bases between. The germline V gene encodes CDR1 PRHDT and CDR2 FYEKMQ (reference sequence). CDR3 region: CASSLQQGSTDTQYF. The CDR3 region has the DNA TGTGCCAGCAGCTTACAACAGGGTAGCACAGATACGCAGTATTTT.

This clonotype was seen only a few times. The chain combines TRBV28 with TRBJ2-1; D ambiguous. V shed 3 bases and J shed 9 bases, with 9 bases lying between them. CDR1 and CDR2 from the germline V gene are MDHEN and SYDVKM. This CDR3 is 12 amino acids long. DNA of the CDR3: TGTGCCAGCAGTTTTAGTAGCAGTGAGCAGTTCTTC. Amino acids: CASSFSSSEQFF.

This clonotype was counted ten times or more. The rearrangement links TRBV29-1 to TRBJ2-7; no clear D. The germline V gene encodes CDR1 SQVTM and CDR2 ANQGSEA. CDR3 length: 12 residues. V shed 2 bases and J shed 0 bases, with 5 bases lying between them. The CDR3 DNA reads as TGCAGCGTTGAACAGAGCTCCTACGAGCAGTACTTC. This translates into CSVEQSSYEQYF.

The chain employs TRBV11-2 and TRBJ2-1; D gene unclear. The V and J ends lost 7 bases and 16 bases respectively, with 32 bases between them. The CDR3 is 16 residues long. Per the germline V gene, CDR1 is SGHAT and CDR2 is FQNNGV. The CDR3 bases are TGTGCCAGCACCGATTTTTTAGGGTGGGAAAATAGGGAACTATTCTTC. This translates into CASTDFLGWENRELFF.

This clonotype has more than one count but fewer than ten. The chain is built from TRBV7-9 and TRBJ1-1; D is ambiguous. This CDR3 spans 15 amino acids. Trimming took 2 bases from V and 0 from J, leaving 10 bases between them. Germline V lookup: CDR1 SEHNR, CDR2 FQNEAQ (reference sequence). CDR3 DNA sequence: TGTGCCAGCAGCTTAAATAGTGCCATGAACACTGAAGCTTTCTTT. Amino acid sequence: CASSLNSAMNTEAFF.

This clonotype has more than one count but fewer than ten. A junction end diverges from the germline sequence, so it may reflect a read error. V and J are TRBV7-7 and TRBJ2-3, with D tentatively TRBD2 (6 bases). The V gene's germline CDR1 is SSHAT and CDR2 FNYEAQ (reference sequence). The CDR3 loop spans 14 amino acids. The CDR3 nucleotides read TGTGCTAGCAGCCCGGGACTCGATGGAGTCACGCAGTATTTT. Protein product: CASSPGLDGVTQYF.

This clonotype appeared many times. DNA of the CDR3: TGTGCCAGCAGCGCCGGAGGGCCTCTCGAGCAGTACTTC. This codes for CASSAGGPLEQYF. The chain joins TRBV2 to TRBJ2-7, with D maybe TRBD2 (6 bases). V lost 6 bases to trimming and J lost 6 bases, with 15 bases between them. Germline assignment: CDR1 SNHLY and CDR2 FYNNEI. The length of the CDR3 is 13 residues.